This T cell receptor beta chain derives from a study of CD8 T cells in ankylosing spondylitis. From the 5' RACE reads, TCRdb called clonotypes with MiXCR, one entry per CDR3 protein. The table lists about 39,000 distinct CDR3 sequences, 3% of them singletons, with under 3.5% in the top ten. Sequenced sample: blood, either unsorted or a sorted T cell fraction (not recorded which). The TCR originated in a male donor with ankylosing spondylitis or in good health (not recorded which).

This chain's CDR3 is CASTGTSGRGDEQFF. The CDR3, as DNA: TGTGCCAGCACCGGGACTAGCGGGAGAGGGGATGAGCAGTTCTTC. The J gene is TRBJ2-1, the V gene TRBV9, with 14 bases matching TRBD2. Germline V gene lookup returns CDR1 SGDLS and CDR2 YYNGEE. There are 15 residues in the CDR3. V lost 6 bases to trimming and J lost 8 bases; unmatched junction nucleotides: 7.